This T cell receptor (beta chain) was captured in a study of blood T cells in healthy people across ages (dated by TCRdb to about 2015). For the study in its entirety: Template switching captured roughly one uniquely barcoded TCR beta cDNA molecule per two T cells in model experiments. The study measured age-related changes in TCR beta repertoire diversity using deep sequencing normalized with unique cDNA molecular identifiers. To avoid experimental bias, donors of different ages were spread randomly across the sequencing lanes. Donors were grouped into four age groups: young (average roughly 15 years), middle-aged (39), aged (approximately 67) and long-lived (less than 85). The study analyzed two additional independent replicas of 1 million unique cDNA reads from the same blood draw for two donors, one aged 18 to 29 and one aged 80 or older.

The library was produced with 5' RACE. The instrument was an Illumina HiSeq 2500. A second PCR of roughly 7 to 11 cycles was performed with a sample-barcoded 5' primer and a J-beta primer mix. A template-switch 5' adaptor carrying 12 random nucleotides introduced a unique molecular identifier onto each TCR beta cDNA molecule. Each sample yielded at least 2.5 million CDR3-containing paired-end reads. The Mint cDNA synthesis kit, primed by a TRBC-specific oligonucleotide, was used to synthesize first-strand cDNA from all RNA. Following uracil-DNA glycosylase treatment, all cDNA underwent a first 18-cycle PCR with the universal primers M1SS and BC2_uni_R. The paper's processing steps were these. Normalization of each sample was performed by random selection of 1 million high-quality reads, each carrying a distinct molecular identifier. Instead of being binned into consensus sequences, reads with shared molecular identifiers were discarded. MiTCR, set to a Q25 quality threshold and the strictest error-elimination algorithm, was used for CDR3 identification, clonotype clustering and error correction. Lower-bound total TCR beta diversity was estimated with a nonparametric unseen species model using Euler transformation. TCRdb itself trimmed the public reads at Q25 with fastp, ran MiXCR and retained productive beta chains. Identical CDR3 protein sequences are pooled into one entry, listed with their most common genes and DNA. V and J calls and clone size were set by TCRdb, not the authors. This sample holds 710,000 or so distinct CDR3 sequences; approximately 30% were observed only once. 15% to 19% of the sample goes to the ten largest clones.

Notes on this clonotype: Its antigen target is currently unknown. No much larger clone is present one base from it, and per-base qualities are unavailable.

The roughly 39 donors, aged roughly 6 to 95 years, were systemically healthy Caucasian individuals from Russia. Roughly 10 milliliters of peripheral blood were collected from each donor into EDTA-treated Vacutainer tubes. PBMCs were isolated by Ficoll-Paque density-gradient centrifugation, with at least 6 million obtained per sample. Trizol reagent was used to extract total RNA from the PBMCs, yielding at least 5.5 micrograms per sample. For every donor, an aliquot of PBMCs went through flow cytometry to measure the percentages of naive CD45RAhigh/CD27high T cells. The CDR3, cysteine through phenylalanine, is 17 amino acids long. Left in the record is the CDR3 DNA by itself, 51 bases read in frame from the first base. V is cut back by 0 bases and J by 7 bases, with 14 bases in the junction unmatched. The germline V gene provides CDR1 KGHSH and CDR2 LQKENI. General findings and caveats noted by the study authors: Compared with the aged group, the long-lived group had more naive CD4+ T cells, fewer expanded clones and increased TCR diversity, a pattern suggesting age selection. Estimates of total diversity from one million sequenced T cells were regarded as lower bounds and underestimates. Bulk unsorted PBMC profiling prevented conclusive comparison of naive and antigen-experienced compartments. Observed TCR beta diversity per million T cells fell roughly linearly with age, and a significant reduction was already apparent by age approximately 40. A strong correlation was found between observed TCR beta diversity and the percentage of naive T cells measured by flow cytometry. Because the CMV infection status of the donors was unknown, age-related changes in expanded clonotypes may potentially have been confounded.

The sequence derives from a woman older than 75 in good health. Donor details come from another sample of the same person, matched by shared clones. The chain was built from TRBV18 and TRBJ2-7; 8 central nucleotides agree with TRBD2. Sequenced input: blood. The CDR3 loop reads CASSPPDSGGLYNEQYF. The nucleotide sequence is TGTGCCAGCTCACCACCGGACAGCGGGGGACTTTACAATGAGCAGTACTTC.